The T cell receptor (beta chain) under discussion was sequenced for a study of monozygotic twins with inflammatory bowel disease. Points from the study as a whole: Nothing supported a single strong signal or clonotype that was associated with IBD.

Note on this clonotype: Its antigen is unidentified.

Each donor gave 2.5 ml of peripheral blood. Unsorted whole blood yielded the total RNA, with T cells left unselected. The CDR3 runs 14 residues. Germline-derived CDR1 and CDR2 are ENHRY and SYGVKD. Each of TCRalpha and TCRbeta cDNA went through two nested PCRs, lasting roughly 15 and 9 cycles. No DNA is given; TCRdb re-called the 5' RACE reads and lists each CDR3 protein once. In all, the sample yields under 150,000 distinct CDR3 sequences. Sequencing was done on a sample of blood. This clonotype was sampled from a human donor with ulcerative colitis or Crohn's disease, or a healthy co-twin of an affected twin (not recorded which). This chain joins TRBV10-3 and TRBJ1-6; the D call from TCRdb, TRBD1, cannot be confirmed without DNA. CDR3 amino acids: CAISPGRNNSPLHF.